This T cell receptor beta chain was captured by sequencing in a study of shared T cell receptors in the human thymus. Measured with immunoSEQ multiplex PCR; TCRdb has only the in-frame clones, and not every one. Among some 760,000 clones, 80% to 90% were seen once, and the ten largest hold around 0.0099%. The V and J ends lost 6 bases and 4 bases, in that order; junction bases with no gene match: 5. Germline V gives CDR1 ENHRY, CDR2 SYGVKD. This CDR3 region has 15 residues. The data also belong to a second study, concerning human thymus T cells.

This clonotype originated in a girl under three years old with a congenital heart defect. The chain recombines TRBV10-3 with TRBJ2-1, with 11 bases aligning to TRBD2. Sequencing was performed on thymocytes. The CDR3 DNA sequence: TGTGCCATCAGATGGGGACTAGCGGCGTACAATGAGCAGTTCTTC. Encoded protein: CAIRWGLAAYNEQFF.